The 10 T cell receptor beta chains below all came from one sample that was sequenced in a study of long-term antiretroviral therapy in people with HIV. A v3.0 immunoSEQ assay was performed at survey level. Only in-frame clones appear in the TCRdb table, and some are missing; sequencing was by immunoSEQ multiplex PCR. The profile shows about 30,000 clones, more than 85% of them singletons. Sequences were derived from unsorted PBMCs, sampled approximately 6.5 years after starting antiretroviral therapy. All receptors derive from a woman aged 40 to 50 with HIV.

The rearrangement joins TRBV4-1 to TRBJ2-5, with 7 bases that match TRBD1. Trimming took 3 bases from V and 3 from J; bases not matched to a gene: 4. The V gene's germline CDR1 is MGHRA and CDR2 YSYEKL. The CDR3 is 14 residues long. For the CDR3, the DNA is TGCGCCAGCAGCCAGGGGACAGCTAAAGAGACCCAGTACTTC. It encodes CASSQGTAKETQYF.

V gene TRBV7-6 combines with J gene TRBJ2-7; D possibly corresponds to TRBD1 (5 bases). This CDR3 spans 15 amino acids. V was cut by 5 bases and J by 2 bases, with 16 bases left in between. CDR1 is SGHVS, CDR2 FNYEAQ, per germline. Written as DNA, the CDR3 is TGTGCCAGCAGCCCCCGAAGGGGAACAACCTACGAGCAGTACTTC. Translating it yields CASSPRRGTTYEQYF.

The V and J genes are TRBV2 and TRBJ2-3, with D tentatively TRBD2 (6 bases). V dropped 2 bases and J dropped 1 base, with 10 bases sitting between them. The CDR3 loop spans 15 amino acids. CDR1 and CDR2 from the germline V gene are SNHLY and FYNNEI. This CDR3 reads CASSESSGGTDTQYF. CDR3 coding DNA: TGTGCCAGCAGTGAATCTTCGGGGGGCACAGATACGCAGTATTTT.

The chain is built from TRBV10-3 and TRBJ1-2, with 7 positions matching TRBD1. Germline V lookup: CDR1 ENHRY, CDR2 SYGVKD. V trimming: 7 bases; J trimming: 3 bases; junction bases outside the gene matches: 8. The CDR3 is 14 residues long. Written as DNA, the CDR3 is TGTGCCATCACCTCCCTCGACAGGGACTATGGCTACACCTTC. Encoded protein: CAITSLDRDYGYTF.

V is TRBV19 and J is TRBJ1-5; D is ambiguous. V was clipped by 5 bases and J by 5 bases, with 13 bases between them. CDR3 length: 14 residues. In germline, CDR1 is LNHDA, CDR2 SQIVND (reference sequence). The CDR3 reads CASSPGSIHQPQHF. DNA for the CDR3: TGTGCCAGTAGTCCGGGTTCTATTCATCAGCCCCAGCATTTT. Variable domain in full (rest from reference TRBV19 and TRBJ1-5): DGGITQSPKYLFRKEGQNVTLSCEQNLNHDAMYWYRQDPGQGLRLIYYSQIVNDFQKGDIAEGYSVSREKKESFPLTVTSAQKNPTAFYLCASSPGSIHQPQHFGDGTRLSIL.

CDR3 DNA sequence: TGTGCCAGCAGCTTAGTGCAGGGAGCCAACTATGGCTACACCTTC. Amino acids: CASSLVQGANYGYTF. This chain uses TRBV7-9 with TRBJ1-2, with a tentative D call TRBD1 (5 bases). V was cut by 1 base and J by 2 bases, with 11 bases left in between. The CDR3 is made up of 15 amino acids. CDR1 is SEHNR, CDR2 FQNEAQ, per germline (reference sequence).

The gene calls are TRBV2 and TRBJ2-1; a weak D match, TRBD1 (6 bases). The V gene's germline CDR1 is SNHLY and CDR2 FYNNEI. Trimming took 4 bases from V and 6 from J, leaving 22 bases between them. The CDR3 consists of 17 residues. CDR3 residues: CASSGSGGGFIGNEQFF. CDR3 bases: TGTGCCAGCAGTGGATCTGGGGGCGGCTTTATAGGCAATGAGCAGTTCTTC.

CDR3: CAWSVGGDHSNQPQHF. The CDR3 bases are TGTGCCTGGAGTGTGGGAGGGGATCATAGCAATCAGCCCCAGCATTTT. This rearrangement joins TRBV30 to TRBJ1-5, with D possibly TRBD1 on 5 matching bases. The CDR3 has 16 residues. V was pared by 0 bases and J by 0 bases, with 12 bases between. Germline V gene lookup returns CDR1 GTSNPN and CDR2 SVGIG (reference sequence). Complete variable domain (other parts from reference TRBV30 and TRBJ1-5): SQTIHQWPATLVQPVGSPLSLECTVEGTSNPNLYWYRQAAGRGLQLLFYSVGIGQISSEVPQNLSASRPQDRQFILSSKKLLLSDSGFYLCAWSVGGDHSNQPQHFGDGTRLSIL.

The chain uses TRBV6-6 and TRBJ1-5; 10 nucleotides align to TRBD1. The junction had 4 bases not matched to a gene; V was cut back by 2 bases and J by 6 bases. The CDR3 covers 15 residues. Germline V CDR1 and CDR2: MNHNY, SVGAGI (reference sequence). The chain's CDR3 is CASSYGTGDGQPQHF. The DNA of the CDR3 is TGTGCCAGCAGTTACGGGACAGGGGACGGTCAGCCCCAGCATTTT.

The chain combines TRBV14 with TRBJ2-7; the D gene is possibly TRBD2 (6 bases). The V gene lost 4 bases and the J gene lost 4 bases, with 11 bases spanning the gap. CDR1 and CDR2 from the germline V gene are SGHDN and FVKESK. The CDR3 sequence is 13 residues long. The CDR3 sequence: CASSRGVGYEQYF. CDR3 coding DNA: TGTGCCAGCAGCCGGGGGGTCGGATACGAGCAGTACTTC.